These 10 T cell receptor beta chains were all obtained from the same sample, sequenced in a study of shared clonotypes between healthy human individuals. The assay was immunoSEQ multiplex PCR, and TCRdb's table has in-frame clones only and misses some. The data show about 1.4 million clones, approximately 96% seen once. Sequencing was done on a sample of naive CD4+ T cells sorted from blood. Subset described: CD45RA+ positively selected. These receptors all stem from a man aged 25 to 40 in good health.

This chain uses TRBV9 with TRBJ2-1, with a weak D call TRBD2 (6 bases). There are 16 residues in the CDR3. Trimming pared 0 bases from V and 6 bases from J, leaving 16 bases between. CDR1 and CDR2 from the germline V gene are SGDLS and YYNGEE. CDR3 loop: CASSVVDGSRGNEQFF. CDR3 sequence (DNA): TGTGCCAGCAGCGTAGTGGACGGGAGTAGGGGCAATGAGCAGTTCTTC.

The chain recombines TRBV19 with TRBJ1-2, with 8 bases aligning to TRBD1. Unmatched junction bases numbered 5, after V lost 4 bases and J lost 4 bases. This CDR3 contains 14 residues. Germline lookup yields CDR1 LNHDA and CDR2 SQIVND (reference sequence). CDR3 in amino acids: CASSTPGTGYGYTF. The DNA for the CDR3 is TGTGCCAGTAGTACCCCCGGGACAGGCTATGGCTACACCTTC.

This chain joins TRBV6-1 and TRBJ2-2, with TRBD2 as a possible D gene (6 bases). In germline, CDR1 is MNHNS, CDR2 SASEGT. The V end was cut by 10 bases, the J end by 0 bases, with 12 bases between. The CDR3 is made up of 14 amino acids. The CDR3 nucleotides are TGTGCCACCCCGCGCGGGACGAACACCGGGGAGCTGTTTTTT. This translates into CATPRGTNTGELFF.

The CDR3 spells CASSPLQGGYGYTF. CDR3 sequence (DNA): TGTGCCAGCAGCCCACTTCAGGGGGGATATGGCTACACCTTC. V gene TRBV14 combines with J gene TRBJ1-2; 7 nucleotides line up with TRBD1. The junction had 7 bases not matched to a gene; V was cut back by 4 bases and J by 5 bases. CDR3 length equals 14 residues. Germline values: CDR1 SGHDN, CDR2 FVKESK.

The chain couples TRBV5-4 to TRBJ1-2, with D unclear. The V and J ends lost 1 base and 5 bases respectively, with 18 bases between them. CDR1 is SGHNT, CDR2 YYREEE, per germline (reference sequence). This CDR3 comprises 16 residues. CDR3 bases: TGTGCCAGCAGCTTGAATGGGGATGCCCTGGGTTATGGCTACACCTTC. It yields the protein CASSLNGDALGYGYTF.

About this clone: Distinct nucleotide sequences in the sample also encode this CDR3. This chain connects TRBV5-1 to TRBJ2-2; D is unresolved. This CDR3 has 14 residues. Germline V CDR1 and CDR2: SGHRS, YFSETQ. V lost 0 bases to trimming and J lost 6 bases, with 9 bases between them. The CDR3 sequence: CASSLVSGAGELFF. Written as DNA, the CDR3 is TGCGCCAGCAGCTTGGTTTCGGGTGCCGGGGAGCTGTTTTTT.

The V and J genes are TRBV2 and TRBJ2-1; 11 bases are shared with TRBD2. The germline CDR1 and CDR2 sequences are SNHLY and FYNNEI. V lost 3 bases and J lost 4; bases outside the gene matches: 2. The CDR3 has 15 amino acids. CDR3 amino acids: CASSDGTSGYNEQFF. CDR3 nucleotides: TGTGCCAGCAGTGATGGGACTAGCGGTTACAATGAGCAGTTCTTC.

CDR3: CASSQTVDRGSYGYTF. The CDR3 DNA reads TGCGCCAGCAGCCAAACCGTCGACAGGGGAAGTTATGGCTACACCTTC. This chain links TRBV5-1 with TRBJ1-2; the match to TRBD1 covers 8 bases. Per the germline V gene, CDR1 is SGHRS and CDR2 is YFSETQ. The ends lost 4 bases at V and 5 bases at J; junction bases unmatched: 13. This CDR3 is 16 amino acids long. The whole variable domain, filled in from reference TRBV5-1 and TRBJ1-2, reads KAGVTQTPRYLIKTRGQQVTLSCSPISGHRSVSWYQQTPGQGLQFLFEYFSETQRNKGNFPGRFSGRQFSNSRSEMNVSTLELGDSALYLCASSQTVDRGSYGYTFGSGTRLTVV.

The chain links TRBV6-1 to TRBJ1-2, with D unresolved. This CDR3 spans 14 amino acids. V lost 3 bases to trimming and J lost 4 bases, with 12 bases between them. Germline V lookup: CDR1 MNHNS, CDR2 SASEGT. The CDR3 sequence is CASSDYGLFYGYTF. The CDR3 DNA reads TGTGCCAGCAGTGACTACGGTCTATTCTATGGCTACACCTTC.

The J gene is TRBJ2-1, the V gene TRBV4-3; 9 bases are shared with TRBD2. Germline CDR1 LGHNA, CDR2 YSLEER. This CDR3 comprises 16 residues. V shed 0 bases, J shed 7 bases, and the junction held 7 bases outside the gene matches. The DNA for the CDR3 is TGCGCCAGCAGCCAAGATAAGATAGCGGGAGTTAATGAGCAGTTCTTC. Translated, it gives CASSQDKIAGVNEQFF.